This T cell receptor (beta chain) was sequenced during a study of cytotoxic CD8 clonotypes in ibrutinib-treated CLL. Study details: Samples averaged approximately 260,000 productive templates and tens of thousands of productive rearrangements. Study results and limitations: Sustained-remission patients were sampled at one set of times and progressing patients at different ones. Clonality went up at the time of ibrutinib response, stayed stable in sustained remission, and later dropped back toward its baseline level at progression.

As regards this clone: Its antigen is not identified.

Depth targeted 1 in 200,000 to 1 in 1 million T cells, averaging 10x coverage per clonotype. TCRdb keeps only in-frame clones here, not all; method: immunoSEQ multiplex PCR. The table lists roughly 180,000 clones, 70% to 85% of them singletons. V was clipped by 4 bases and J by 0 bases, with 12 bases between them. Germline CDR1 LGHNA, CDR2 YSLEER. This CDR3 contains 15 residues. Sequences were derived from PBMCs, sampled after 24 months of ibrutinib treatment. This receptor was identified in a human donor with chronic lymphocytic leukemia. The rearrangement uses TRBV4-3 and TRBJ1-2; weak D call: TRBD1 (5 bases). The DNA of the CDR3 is TGCGCCAGCAGCCCCAGGGACGGAACTAACTATGGCTACACCTTC. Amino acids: CASSPRDGTNYGYTF.